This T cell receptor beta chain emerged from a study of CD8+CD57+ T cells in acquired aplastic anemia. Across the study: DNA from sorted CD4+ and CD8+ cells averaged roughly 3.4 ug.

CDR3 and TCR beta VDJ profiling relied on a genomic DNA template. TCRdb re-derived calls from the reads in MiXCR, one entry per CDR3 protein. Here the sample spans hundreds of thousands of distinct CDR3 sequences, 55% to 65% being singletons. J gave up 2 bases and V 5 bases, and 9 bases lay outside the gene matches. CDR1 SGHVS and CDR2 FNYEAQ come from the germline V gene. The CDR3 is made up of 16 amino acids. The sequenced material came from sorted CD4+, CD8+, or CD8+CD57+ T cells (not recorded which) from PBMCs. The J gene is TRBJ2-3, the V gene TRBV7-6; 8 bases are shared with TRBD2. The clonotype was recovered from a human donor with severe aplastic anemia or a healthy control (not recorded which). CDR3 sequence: CASSPRKAGDTDTQYF. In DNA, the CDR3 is TGTGCCAGCAGCCCCCGGAAAGCGGGGGACACAGATACGCAGTATTTT.